This T cell receptor (beta chain) was retrieved from a study of T cells after yellow fever vaccination. CDR1 and CDR2 from the germline V gene are SEHNR and FQNEAQ (reference sequence). The CDR3 runs to 15 residues. The ends were cut back, 2 bases at V and 0 bases at J, with 10 bases in the middle. This clonotype was seen only a few times. What it binds is unknown. Using its own MiXCR run on the 5' RACE reads, TCRdb lists one record per CDR3 protein. The sample contains 300,000 to 350,000 distinct CDR3 sequences, less than 9.5% of which appear only once. Study-wide findings and caveats: Only a minor proportion of clonotypes was detected across both CD4 and CD8 compartments.

Sequences were derived from PBMCs, sampled about 41 days after the first yellow fever vaccination. The clonotype originates from a man between 18 and 29 years old who received the YFV17D yellow fever vaccine. The chain has TRBV7-9 and TRBJ1-1, with TRBD1 as a possible D gene (5 bases). The CDR3 region has the DNA TGTGCCAGCAGCTTATCCCAGGGAATGAACACTGAAGCTTTCTTT. This encodes CASSLSQGMNTEAFF.